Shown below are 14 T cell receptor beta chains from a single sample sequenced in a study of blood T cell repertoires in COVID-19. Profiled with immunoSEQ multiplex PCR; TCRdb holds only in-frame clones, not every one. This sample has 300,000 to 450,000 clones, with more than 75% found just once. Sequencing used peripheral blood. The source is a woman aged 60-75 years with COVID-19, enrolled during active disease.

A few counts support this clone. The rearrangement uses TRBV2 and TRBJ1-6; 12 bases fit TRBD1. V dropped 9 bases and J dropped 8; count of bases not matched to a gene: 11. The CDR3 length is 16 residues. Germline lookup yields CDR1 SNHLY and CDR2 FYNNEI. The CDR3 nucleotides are TGTGCCAGATCCGGGACAGGGGGCGACAGGGATTCACCCCTCCACTTT. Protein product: CARSGTGGDRDSPLHF.

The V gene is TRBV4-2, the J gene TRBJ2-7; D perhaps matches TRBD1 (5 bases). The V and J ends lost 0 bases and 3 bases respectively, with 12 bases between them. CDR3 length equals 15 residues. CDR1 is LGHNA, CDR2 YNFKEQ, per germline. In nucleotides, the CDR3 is TGTGCCAGCAGCCAAGATGGAGCAGGGAACTACGAGCAGTACTTC. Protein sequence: CASSQDGAGNYEQYF.

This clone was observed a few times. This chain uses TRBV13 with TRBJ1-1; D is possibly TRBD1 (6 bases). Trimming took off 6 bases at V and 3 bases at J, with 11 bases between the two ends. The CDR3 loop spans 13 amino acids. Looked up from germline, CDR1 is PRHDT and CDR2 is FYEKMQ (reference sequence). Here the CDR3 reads CASSTGRDTEAFF. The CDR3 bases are TGTGCCAGCAGTACAGGGAGGGACACTGAAGCTTTCTTT.

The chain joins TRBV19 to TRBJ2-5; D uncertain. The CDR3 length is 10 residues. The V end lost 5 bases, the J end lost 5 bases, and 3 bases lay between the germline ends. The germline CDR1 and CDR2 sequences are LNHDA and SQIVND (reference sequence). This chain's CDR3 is CASSEETQYF. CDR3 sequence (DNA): TGTGCCAGTAGTGAGGAGACCCAGTACTTC.

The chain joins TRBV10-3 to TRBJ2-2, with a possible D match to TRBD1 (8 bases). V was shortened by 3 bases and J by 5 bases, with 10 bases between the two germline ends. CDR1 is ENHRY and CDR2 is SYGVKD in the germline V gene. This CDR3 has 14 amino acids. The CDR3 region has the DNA TGTGCCATCAGTGAACAGGGGGGGACCGGGGAGCTGTTTTTT. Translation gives CAISEQGGTGELFF.

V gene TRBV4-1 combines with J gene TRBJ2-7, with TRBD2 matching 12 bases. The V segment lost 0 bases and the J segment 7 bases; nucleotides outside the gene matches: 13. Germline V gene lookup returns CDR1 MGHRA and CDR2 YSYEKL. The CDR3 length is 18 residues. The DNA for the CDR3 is TGCGCCAGCAGCCAAGACCCGACTAGCGGGGGCCTTATGAATGAGCAGTACTTC. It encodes CASSQDPTSGGLMNEQYF.

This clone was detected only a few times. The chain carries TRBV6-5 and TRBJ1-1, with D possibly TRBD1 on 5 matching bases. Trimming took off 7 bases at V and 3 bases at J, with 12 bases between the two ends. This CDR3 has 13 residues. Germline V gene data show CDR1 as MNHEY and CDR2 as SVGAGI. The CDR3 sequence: CASTQGRYTEAFF. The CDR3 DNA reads TGTGCCAGCACCCAGGGAAGGTACACTGAAGCTTTCTTT.

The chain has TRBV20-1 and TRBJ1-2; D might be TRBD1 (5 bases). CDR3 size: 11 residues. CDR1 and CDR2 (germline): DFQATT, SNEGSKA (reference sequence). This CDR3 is CSAPGGDGYTF. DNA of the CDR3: TGCAGCGCCCCAGGAGGGGATGGCTACACCTTC.

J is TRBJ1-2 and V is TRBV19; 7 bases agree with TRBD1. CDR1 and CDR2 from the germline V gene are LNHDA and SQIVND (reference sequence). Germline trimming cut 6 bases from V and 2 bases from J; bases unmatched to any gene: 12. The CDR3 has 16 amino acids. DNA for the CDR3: TGTGCCAGTAGCCACACGAAGGGACAGAGGAACTATGGCTACACCTTC. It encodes CASSHTKGQRNYGYTF.

The CDR3 region has the DNA TGTGCCACCCAGAGGGACGGGACATACTACAATGAGCAGTTCTTC. Protein: CATQRDGTYYNEQFF. The rearrangement links TRBV2 to TRBJ2-1, with D possibly TRBD1 on 6 matching bases. The V and J ends lost 10 bases and 3 bases respectively, with 19 bases between them. The germline gives CDR1 SNHLY, CDR2 FYNNEI. This CDR3 comprises 15 residues.

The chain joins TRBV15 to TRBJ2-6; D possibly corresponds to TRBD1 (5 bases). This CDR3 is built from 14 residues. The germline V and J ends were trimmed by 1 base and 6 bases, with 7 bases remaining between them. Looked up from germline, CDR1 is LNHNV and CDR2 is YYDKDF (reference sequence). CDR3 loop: CATSRGTTANVLTF. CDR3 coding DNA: TGTGCCACCAGCAGAGGGACAACGGCCAACGTCCTGACTTTC.

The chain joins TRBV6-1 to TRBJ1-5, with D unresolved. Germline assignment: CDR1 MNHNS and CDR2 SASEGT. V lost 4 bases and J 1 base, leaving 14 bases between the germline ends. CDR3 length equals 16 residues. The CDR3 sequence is CASSGVLLISNQPQHF. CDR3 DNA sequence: TGTGCCAGCAGTGGAGTATTACTAATAAGCAATCAGCCCCAGCATTTT.

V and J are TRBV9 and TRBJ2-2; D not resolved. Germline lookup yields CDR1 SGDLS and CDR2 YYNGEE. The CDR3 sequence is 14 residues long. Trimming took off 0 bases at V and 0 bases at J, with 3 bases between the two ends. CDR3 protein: CASSVVANTGELFF. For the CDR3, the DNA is TGTGCCAGCAGCGTAGTCGCGAACACCGGGGAGCTGTTTTTT.

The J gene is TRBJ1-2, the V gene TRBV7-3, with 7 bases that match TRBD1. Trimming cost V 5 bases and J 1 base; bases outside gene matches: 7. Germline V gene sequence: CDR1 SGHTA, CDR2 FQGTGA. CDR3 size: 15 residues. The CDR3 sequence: CASSPRTGDNYGYTF. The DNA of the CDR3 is TGTGCCAGCAGCCCCAGGACAGGAGATAACTATGGCTACACCTTC.